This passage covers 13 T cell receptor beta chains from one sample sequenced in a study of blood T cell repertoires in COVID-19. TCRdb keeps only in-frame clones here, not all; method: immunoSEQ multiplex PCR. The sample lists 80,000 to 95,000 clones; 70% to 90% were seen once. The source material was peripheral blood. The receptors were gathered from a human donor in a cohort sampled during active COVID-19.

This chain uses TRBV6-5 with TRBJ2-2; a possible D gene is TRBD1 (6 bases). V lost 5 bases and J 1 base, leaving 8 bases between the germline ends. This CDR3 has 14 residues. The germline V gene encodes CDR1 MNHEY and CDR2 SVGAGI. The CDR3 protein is CASSLQGNTGELFF. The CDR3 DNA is TGTGCCAGCAGTCTACAGGGGAACACCGGGGAGCTGTTTTTT.

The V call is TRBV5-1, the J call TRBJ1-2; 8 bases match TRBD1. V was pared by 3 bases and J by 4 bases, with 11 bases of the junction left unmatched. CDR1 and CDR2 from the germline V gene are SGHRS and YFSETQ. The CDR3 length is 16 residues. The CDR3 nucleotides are TGCGCCAGCAGCTCCGGACAGGGAGGAATTGGCTATGGCTACACCTTC. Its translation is CASSSGQGGIGYGYTF.

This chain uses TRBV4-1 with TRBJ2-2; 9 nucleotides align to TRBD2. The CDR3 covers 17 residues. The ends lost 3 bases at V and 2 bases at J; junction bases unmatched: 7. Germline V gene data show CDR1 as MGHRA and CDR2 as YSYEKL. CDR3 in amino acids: CASSHKLAGQNTGELFF. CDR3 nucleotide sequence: TGCGCCAGCAGCCACAAGCTAGCGGGGCAAAACACCGGGGAGCTGTTTTTT.

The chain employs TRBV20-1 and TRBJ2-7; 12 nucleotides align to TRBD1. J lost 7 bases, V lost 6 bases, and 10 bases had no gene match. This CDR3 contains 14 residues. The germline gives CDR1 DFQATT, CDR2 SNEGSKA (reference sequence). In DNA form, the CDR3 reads TGCAGTGCGAGTACGGGACAGGGGGCATGGGAGCAGTACTTC. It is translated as CSASTGQGAWEQYF.

The CDR3 nucleotides are TGTGCCAGCAGGGGACTAGCGGGGGGGCACGAGCAGTACTTC. Translating gives CASRGLAGGHEQYF. The J gene is TRBJ2-7, the V gene TRBV6-6, with TRBD2 matching 16 bases. The germline CDR1 and CDR2 sequences are MNHNY and SVGAGI (reference sequence). The CDR3 is 14 residues long. The V gene end was trimmed by 6 bases and the J gene end by 5 bases; junction bases not matched to a gene: 1.

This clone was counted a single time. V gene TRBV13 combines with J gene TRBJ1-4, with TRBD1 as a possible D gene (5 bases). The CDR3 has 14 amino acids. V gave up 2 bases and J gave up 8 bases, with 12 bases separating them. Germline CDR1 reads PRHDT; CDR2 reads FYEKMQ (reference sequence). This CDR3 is CASSLSGRAEKLFF. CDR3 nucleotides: TGTGCCAGCAGCTTATCTGGCAGGGCGGAAAAACTGTTTTTT.

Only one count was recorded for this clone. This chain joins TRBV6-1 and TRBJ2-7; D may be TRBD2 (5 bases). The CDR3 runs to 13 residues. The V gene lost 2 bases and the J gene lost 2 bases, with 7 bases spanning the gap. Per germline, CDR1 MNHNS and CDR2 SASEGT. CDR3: CASSEWGAYEQYF. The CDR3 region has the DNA TGTGCCAGCAGTGAATGGGGAGCCTACGAGCAGTACTTC.

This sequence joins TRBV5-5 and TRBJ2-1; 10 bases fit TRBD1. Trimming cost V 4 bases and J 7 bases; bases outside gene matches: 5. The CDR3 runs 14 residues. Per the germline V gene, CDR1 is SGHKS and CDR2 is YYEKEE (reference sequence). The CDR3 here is CASSTRQGANEQFF. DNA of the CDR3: TGTGCCAGCAGCACAAGACAGGGGGCTAATGAGCAGTTCTTC.

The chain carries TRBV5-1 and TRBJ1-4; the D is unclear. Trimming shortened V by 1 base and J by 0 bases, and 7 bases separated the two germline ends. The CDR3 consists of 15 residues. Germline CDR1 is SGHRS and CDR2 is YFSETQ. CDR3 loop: CASSLSGSTNEKLFF. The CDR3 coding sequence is TGCGCCAGCAGCTTGTCAGGCTCAACTAATGAAAAACTGTTTTTT.

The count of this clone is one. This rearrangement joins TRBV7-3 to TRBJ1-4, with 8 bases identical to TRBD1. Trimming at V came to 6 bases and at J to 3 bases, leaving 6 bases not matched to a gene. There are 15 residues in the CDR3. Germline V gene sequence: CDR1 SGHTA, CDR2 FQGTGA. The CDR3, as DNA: TGTGCCAGCAGATTTCAGGGGGCAGCTAATGAAAAACTGTTTTTT. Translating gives CASRFQGAANEKLFF.

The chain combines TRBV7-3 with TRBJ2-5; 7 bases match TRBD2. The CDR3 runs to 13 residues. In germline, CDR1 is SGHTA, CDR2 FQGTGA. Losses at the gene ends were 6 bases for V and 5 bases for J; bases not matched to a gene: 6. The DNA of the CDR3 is TGTGCCAGCAGTCCCGGGGGGTTGGAGACCCAGTACTTC. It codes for CASSPGGLETQYF.

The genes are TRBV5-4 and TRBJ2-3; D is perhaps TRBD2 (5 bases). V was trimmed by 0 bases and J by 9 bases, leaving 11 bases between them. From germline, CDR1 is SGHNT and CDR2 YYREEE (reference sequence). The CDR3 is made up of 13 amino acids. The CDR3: CASSLGGSDTQYF. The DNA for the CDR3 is TGTGCCAGCAGCTTGGGAGGGTCCGACACGCAGTATTTT.

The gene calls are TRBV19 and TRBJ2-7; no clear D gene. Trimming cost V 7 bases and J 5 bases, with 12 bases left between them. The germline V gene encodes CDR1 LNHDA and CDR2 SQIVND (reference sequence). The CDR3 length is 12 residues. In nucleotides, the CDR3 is TGTGCCAGTAATCTCAGACTCGACGAGCAGTACTTC. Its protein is CASNLRLDEQYF.